This passage covers 5 T cell receptor beta chains from one sample sequenced in a study of identical twins. TCRdb independently ran MiXCR on the 5' RACE reads; one entry per CDR3 protein. The sample comprises over 600,000 distinct CDR3 sequences, less than 25% of which are singletons, and over 4% rests with the top ten. These same records also appear under a second study, on T cells expressing NK-cell markers.

The source material was PBMCs. The receptors were sampled from a woman younger than 30 in good health.

This clonotype came up a few times. J is TRBJ2-7 and V is TRBV18; unclear D gene. Trimming removed 1 base at V and 3 bases at J, with 13 bases between. Germline V CDR1 and CDR2: KGHSH, LQKENI. The CDR3 is made up of 15 amino acids. The CDR3 sequence: CASSPRAGRLYEQYF. In DNA form, the CDR3 reads TGTGCCAGCTCACCACGCGCAGGCCGCCTCTACGAGCAGTACTTC.

This clonotype turned up a few times. V usage is TRBV7-2 and J usage is TRBJ1-3; D remains unclear. V was clipped by 0 bases and J by 0 bases, with 6 bases between them. The CDR3 runs to 15 residues. Germline assignment: CDR1 SGHTA and CDR2 FQGNSA. As DNA, the CDR3 is TGTGCCAGCAGCTTAGCAGTTAGCTCTGGAAACACCATATATTTT. Translation: CASSLAVSSGNTIYF.

V gene TRBV13 combines with J gene TRBJ1-5; 10 nucleotides line up with TRBD1. Losses at the gene ends were 4 bases for V and 7 bases for J; bases not matched to a gene: 4. This CDR3 is 14 amino acids long. Germline CDR1 and CDR2: PRHDT and FYEKMQ (reference sequence). CDR3 loop: CASSSGQGGQPQHF. DNA for the CDR3: TGTGCCAGCAGCTCAGGACAGGGGGGACAGCCCCAGCATTTT.

This clonotype was seen ten or more times. This chain connects TRBV19 to TRBJ1-1; D may be TRBD1 (6 bases). Germline V gene data show CDR1 as LNHDA and CDR2 as SQIVND (reference sequence). Trimming took 5 bases from V and 3 from J, leaving 13 bases between them. The CDR3 spans 14 residues. CDR3 nucleotide sequence: TGTGCCAGTAGTGAACAGGGACGGGACACTGAAGCTTTCTTT. This sequence encodes CASSEQGRDTEAFF.

A few counts support this clonotype. The chain employs TRBV29-1 and TRBJ2-7; no clear D gene. V lost 5 bases and J 0 bases, leaving 14 bases between the germline ends. The CDR3 is made up of 14 amino acids. Germline CDR1 and CDR2: SQVTM and ANQGSEA. This CDR3 is CSVQTVLSSYEQYF. In DNA, the CDR3 is TGCAGCGTTCAGACTGTGCTAAGCTCCTACGAGCAGTACTTC.